The present entry profiles one T cell receptor beta chain with its context. Its antigen is currently unknown. The unexposed donors gave CD4+ T cells in about 2011-2018, prior to COVID-19. The sample comes from a study of CD4 T cells in relation to SARS-CoV-2 and coronaviruses. Study conclusions and caveats: Monoreactive clones expanded significantly more to SARS-CoV-2 than crossreactive clones did.

The CDR3 loop spans 19 amino acids. The junction had 8 bases not matched to a gene; V was cut back by 0 bases and J by 1 base. CDR1 and CDR2 from the germline V gene are LNHNV and YYDKDF (reference sequence). Libraries were prepared by immunoSEQ multiplex PCR; TCRdb keeps only in-frame clonotypes and omits some of them. The table records about 55,000 clones, roughly 90% of them present only once. The sequencing sample was made of memory CD4+ T cells from PBMCs. The chain links TRBV15 to TRBJ2-6; 8 bases align to TRBD1. The TCR sequence derives from a human donor in good health. CDR3 in amino acids: CATSREGTGQPSGANVLTF. CDR3 in DNA: TGTGCCACCAGCAGAGAGGGGACAGGCCAGCCATCTGGGGCCAACGTCCTGACTTTC.